The 5 T cell receptor beta chains below come from one sample, sequenced in a study of T-cell memory formation after mild COVID-19. TCRdb fed the 5' RACE reads into MiXCR, producing one record per CDR3 protein. Of around 340,000 distinct CDR3 sequences detected, approximately 15% appear once; the ten largest clones hold roughly 22%. Material for sequencing was PBMCs or a T cell subset sorted from them (not recorded which). All receptors come from a man younger than 35 who had mild COVID-19 (a few samples of this study predate the infection). Cell type and time point are not known.

This clonotype was counted between two and nine times. J is TRBJ2-1 and V is TRBV4-2; 7 nucleotides align to TRBD2. Germline V lookup: CDR1 LGHNA, CDR2 YNFKEQ. V trimming: 0 bases; J trimming: 3 bases; junction bases outside the gene matches: 5. The CDR3 is made up of 16 amino acids. The CDR3 region is CASSQDRAGLYNEQFF. DNA for the CDR3: TGTGCCAGCAGCCAAGATCGAGCGGGGCTCTACAATGAGCAGTTCTTC.

This clonotype has ten or more counts. J is TRBJ2-3 and V is TRBV5-1; D unclear. CDR3 length: 13 amino acids. V lost 0 bases and J 6 bases, leaving 8 bases between the germline ends. Germline CDR1 and CDR2: SGHRS and YFSETQ. The chain's CDR3 is CASSLAKMDTQYF. CDR3 nucleotides: TGCGCCAGCAGCTTGGCCAAGATGGATACGCAGTATTTT.

This clonotype appeared a few times. The chain is built from TRBV5-1 and TRBJ2-7; possible D gene TRBD2, 6 bases. The CDR3 is 15 amino acids. V shed 3 bases and J shed 5 bases, with 18 bases lying between them. The germline V gene has CDR1 SGHRS and CDR2 YFSETQ. The CDR3 nucleotides are TGCGCCAGCAGCTCACCGGGACTGAGACAAGACGAGCAGTACTTC. This codes for CASSSPGLRQDEQYF.

The V gene is TRBV27, the J gene TRBJ2-1; D is unclear. Trimming took off 8 bases at V and 8 bases at J, with 10 bases between the two ends. The V gene's germline CDR1 is MNHEY and CDR2 SMNVEV (reference sequence). The CDR3 has 11 amino acids. CDR3 residues: CASGRLHEQFF. As DNA, the CDR3 is TGTGCCAGCGGCCGGCTGCATGAGCAGTTCTTC.

The V gene is TRBV7-9, the J gene TRBJ2-5, with TRBD2 matching over 7 bases. With V trimmed by 3 bases and J by 2 bases, 9 bases remained unmatched. CDR3 length: 16 residues. The germline gives CDR1 SEHNR, CDR2 FQNEAQ (reference sequence). The CDR3 protein is CASSFLQAGQQETQYF. The CDR3, as DNA: TGTGCCAGCAGCTTTCTCCAAGCGGGGCAACAAGAGACCCAGTACTTC. Based on the CDR3 plus reference TRBV7-9 and TRBJ2-5, the full variable domain is DTGVSQNPRHKITKRGQNVTFRCDPISEHNRLYWYRQTLGQGPEFLTYFQNEAQLEKSRLLSDRFSAERPKGSFSTLEIQRTEQGDSAMYLCASSFLQAGQQETQYFGPGTRLLVL.